These 10 T cell receptor beta chains were sequenced from one sample in a study of blood T cell repertoires in COVID-19. Sequencing used immunoSEQ multiplex PCR; TCRdb keeps in-frame clones, though not all of them. The profile shows some 190,000 clones, around 87% of them singletons. The source material was PBMCs or T cells enriched from blood (not recorded which). All receptors come from a woman aged 35 to 49 in a cohort exposed to, infected with or recovered from COVID-19 (not recorded which).

The chain uses TRBV4-3 and TRBJ1-2, with TRBD1 identical over 7 bases. J was trimmed by 8 bases and V by 0 bases; bases with no gene match: 15. Germline lookup yields CDR1 LGHNA and CDR2 YSLEER. The CDR3 runs 17 residues. The CDR3 DNA follows: TGCGCCAGCAGCCAAGATCGTCCCGACAGGGTCCCTCGAGGCTACACCTTC. Its protein is CASSQDRPDRVPRGYTF.

The chain uses TRBV5-6 and TRBJ2-7; a weak D match, TRBD1 (5 bases). The CDR3 sequence is 14 residues long. The germline CDR1 and CDR2 sequences are SGHDT and YYEEEE. The ends were cut back, 0 bases at V and 4 bases at J, with 11 bases in the middle. This CDR3 is CASSLGSGQYEQYF. The CDR3, as DNA: TGTGCCAGCAGCTTGGGGTCAGGGCAGTACGAGCAGTACTTC.

The J gene is TRBJ2-3, the V gene TRBV28; 7 bases line up with TRBD1. Germline lookup yields CDR1 MDHEN and CDR2 SYDVKM. Trimming cost V 6 bases and J 3 bases; bases outside gene matches: 15. The CDR3 has 17 residues. CDR3 amino acids: CASSPPDRESVTDTQYF. CDR3 bases: TGTGCCAGCAGCCCGCCTGACAGGGAAAGTGTTACAGATACGCAGTATTTT.

This chain uses TRBV10-3 with TRBJ2-3; the match to TRBD2 covers 8 bases. CDR1 ENHRY and CDR2 SYGVKD come from the germline V gene. This CDR3 region has 13 residues. Germline trimming cut 6 bases from V and 6 bases from J; bases unmatched to any gene: 5. The CDR3 loop is CAISPGGADTQYF. DNA for the CDR3: TGTGCCATCAGCCCCGGGGGGGCTGATACGCAGTATTTT.

The chain combines TRBV18 with TRBJ2-7; unclear D gene. CDR3 size: 15 residues. Looked up from germline, CDR1 is KGHSH and CDR2 is LQKENI. Trimming took off 2 bases at V and 0 bases at J, with 11 bases between the two ends. CDR3 in DNA: TGTGCCAGCTCACCAAATCGCCGGAGCTCCTACGAGCAGTACTTC. Protein: CASSPNRRSSYEQYF.

The chain employs TRBV27 and TRBJ1-2; tentative D call: TRBD1 (6 bases). Germline CDR1 is MNHEY and CDR2 is SMNVEV (reference sequence). CDR3 length: 14 amino acids. The V end lost 6 bases, the J end lost 2 bases, and 13 bases lay between the germline ends. The CDR3 DNA reads as TGTGCCAGCAGCACAGGGTTTAGGAACTATGGCTACACCTTC. Protein sequence: CASSTGFRNYGYTF.

The chain couples TRBV5-1 to TRBJ1-2, with TRBD1 identical over 8 bases. Trimming removed 2 bases from V and 3 bases from J; junction bases left unmatched: 9. Germline CDR1 reads SGHRS; CDR2 reads YFSETQ. CDR3 length: 16 amino acids. The CDR3 here is CASSFTDRGWDYGYTF. DNA of the CDR3: TGCGCCAGCAGCTTCACCGACAGGGGATGGGACTATGGCTACACCTTC. Full variable domain (outside the CDR3, taken from reference TRBV5-1 and TRBJ1-2): KAGVTQTPRYLIKTRGQQVTLSCSPISGHRSVSWYQQTPGQGLQFLFEYFSETQRNKGNFPGRFSGRQFSNSRSEMNVSTLELGDSALYLCASSFTDRGWDYGYTFGSGTRLTVV.

This chain connects TRBV30 to TRBJ2-1, with 7 bases matching TRBD2. The V and J ends lost 4 bases and 8 bases, in that order; junction bases with no gene match: 11. The CDR3 runs to 14 residues. Germline CDR1 reads GTSNPN; CDR2 reads SVGIG (reference sequence). The CDR3 is CAWTPRRELDEQFF. The CDR3 bases are TGTGCCTGGACCCCAAGGCGGGAGTTGGATGAGCAGTTCTTC.

This clone was seen a handful of times. The CDR3: CASSSLSTEAFF. The CDR3 coding sequence is TGTGCCAGCAGCTCCCTAAGCACTGAAGCTTTCTTT. This chain links TRBV5-6 with TRBJ1-1; unclear D gene. Germline V gene lookup returns CDR1 SGHDT and CDR2 YYEEEE. The CDR3 spans 12 residues. V was trimmed by 3 bases and J by 4 bases, leaving 7 bases between them.

The rearrangement links TRBV15 to TRBJ1-4; 7 positions match TRBD1. Per the germline V gene, CDR1 is LNHNV and CDR2 is YYDKDF (reference sequence). The CDR3 is made up of 14 amino acids. V was clipped by 5 bases and J by 8 bases; unmatched bases: 8. The DNA for the CDR3 is TGTGCCACCAGCCTTCGACAGGGTAGGGAAAAACTGTTTTTT. It is translated as CATSLRQGREKLFF. Drawing the rest from reference TRBV15 and TRBJ1-4, the complete variable domain is DAMVIQNPRYQVTQFGKPVTLSCSQTLNHNVMYWYQQKSSQAPKLLFHYYDKDFNNEADTPDNFQSRRPNTSFCFLDIRSPGLGDTAMYLCATSLRQGREKLFFGSGTQLSVL.